This TCR beta chain was recorded in a study of lymphopenia after photon versus proton radiotherapy. Notes on the study in general: Proton therapy kept repertoires fairly stable, unlike photons, which gained effector/memory cells. After lymphocyte nadir, photon-treated repertoires showed oligoclonal expansion, especially CD8+ Temra. A bigger post-nadir fall in TCR diversity correlated inversely with survival time in deceased patients. Survival link was tested only in deceased patients; proton benefit remains a possibility.

TCRdb's table, derived via immunoSEQ multiplex PCR, lists solely in-frame clones and lacks some. Of about 68,000 clones detected, roughly 93% appear once; the ten largest clones hold about 3.1%. A word on this clone: Its antigen remains unknown.

Trimming took off 4 bases at V and 3 bases at J, with 9 bases between the two ends. There are 13 residues in the CDR3. The germline V gene encodes CDR1 SGHTA and CDR2 FQGTGA. The rearrangement uses TRBV7-3 and TRBJ2-5; no clear D gene. This TCR was sampled from a woman in her seventies with pancreatic cancer. The sample was peripheral blood, taken from a patient treated with photon-based radiotherapy. This CDR3 reads CASSSEGKETQYF. The DNA for the CDR3 is TGTGCCAGCAGCTCAGAAGGAAAAGAGACCCAGTACTTC.